The 18 T cell receptor beta chains below all came from one sample that was sequenced in a study of cytomegalovirus exposure and HLA in healthy donors. In the PCR, 60 Vbeta and 13 Jbeta primers were used. Assay used: immunoSEQ multiplex PCR; TCRdb lists only in-frame clones, some missing. Of 150,000 to 200,000 clones listed, approximately 81% are singletons. Material for sequencing was PBMCs. Receptors originate from a man aged 18 to 29 in good health and CMV-seropositive.

This chain links TRBV7-3 with TRBJ2-3; D not certain. CDR1 and CDR2 from the germline V gene are SGHTA and FQGTGA. Trimming removed 0 bases at V and 5 bases at J, with 6 bases between. The CDR3 contains 13 residues. CDR3 amino acids: CASSLTPVDTQYF. The CDR3 DNA sequence: TGTGCCAGCAGCTTAACGCCGGTAGATACGCAGTATTTT.

The chain links TRBV11-2 to TRBJ2-5; 10 nucleotides match TRBD1. The CDR3 is made up of 17 amino acids. Germline-derived CDR1 and CDR2 are SGHAT and FQNNGV. V shed 0 bases and J 4 bases; nucleotides not matched to a gene: 8. In DNA form, the CDR3 reads TGTGCCAGCAGCTTAGACCTTGACAGGGGGCTTAGAGAGACCCAGTACTTC. Its protein is CASSLDLDRGLRETQYF.

This chain connects TRBV2 to TRBJ2-7; 7 positions agree with TRBD1. Per the germline V gene, CDR1 is SNHLY and CDR2 is FYNNEI. This CDR3 region has 13 residues. Trimming cost V 6 bases and J 2 bases; bases outside gene matches: 4. CDR3 DNA: TGTGCCAGCAGACAGGGGAATCCCTACGAGCAGTACTTC. This codes for CASRQGNPYEQYF.

The chain is built from TRBV10-3 and TRBJ2-7; maybe TRBD2 (6 bases). Germline V gene lookup returns CDR1 ENHRY and CDR2 SYGVKD. The CDR3 loop spans 13 amino acids. V shed 6 bases and J shed 3 bases, with 12 bases lying between them. The chain's CDR3 is CAISPGDLYEQYF. CDR3 sequence (DNA): TGTGCCATCAGCCCGGGGGACCTCTACGAGCAGTACTTC.

This chain links TRBV19 with TRBJ1-4; D remains unclear. The CDR3 sequence is 14 residues long. The V end lost 7 bases, the J end lost 4 bases, and 13 bases lay between the germline ends. The V gene's germline CDR1 is LNHDA and CDR2 SQIVND (reference sequence). The CDR3 is CASNSDRLNEKLFF. The CDR3 coding sequence is TGTGCCAGTAACTCAGACCGACTTAATGAAAAACTGTTTTTT.

CDR3 sequence (DNA): TGTGCCTGGAGTTCGGGACTAGCCATTTACTACGAGCAGTACTTC. It translates to CAWSSGLAIYYEQYF. The V and J genes are TRBV30 and TRBJ2-7; 9 nucleotides line up with TRBD2. The trim removed 2 bases at V and 3 bases at J, leaving 8 bases unmatched. Per germline, CDR1 GTSNPN and CDR2 SVGIG (reference sequence). CDR3 size: 15 residues.

The chain employs TRBV6-5 and TRBJ2-2; 8 bases align to TRBD1. CDR3 length: 15 amino acids. V trimming: 2 bases; J trimming: 2 bases; junction bases outside the gene matches: 1. In germline, CDR1 is MNHEY, CDR2 SVGAGI. The CDR3 coding sequence is TGTGCCAGCAGTTACGACAGGGGTAACACCGGGGAGCTGTTTTTT. As protein: CASSYDRGNTGELFF.

The V gene is TRBV18, the J gene TRBJ1-3, with D tentatively TRBD1 (6 bases). Germline assignment: CDR1 KGHSH and CDR2 LQKENI. V shed 3 bases and J shed 4 bases, with 13 bases lying between them. The CDR3 covers 15 residues. The CDR3 reads CASSPGRGLGNTIYF. For the CDR3, the DNA is TGTGCCAGCTCACCGGGCAGGGGCCTCGGAAACACCATATATTTT.

The chain recombines TRBV4-3 with TRBJ1-6; D call uncertain. Looked up from germline, CDR1 is LGHNA and CDR2 is YSLEER. The CDR3 totals 15 residues. The ends were cut back, 0 bases at V and 9 bases at J, with 12 bases in the middle. For the CDR3, the DNA is TGCGCCAGCAGCCAAGATCTACAGTTAGGTTCACCCCTCCACTTT. This codes for CASSQDLQLGSPLHF.

As for this clone: The junction does not match germline at one end; this may be a read error. This chain's CDR3 is CASSLGPGKNSQYF. CDR3 nucleotides: TGCGCCAGCAGCCTCGGACCGGGAAAAAACAGTCAGTACTTC. V gene TRBV5-1 combines with J gene TRBJ2-4; D might be TRBD2 (5 bases). The CDR3 length is 14 residues. Germline V gene sequence: CDR1 SGHRS, CDR2 YFSETQ.

This clone has more than one count but fewer than ten. The chain is built from TRBV5-4 and TRBJ1-2; D is perhaps TRBD1 (5 bases). CDR1 is SGHNT, CDR2 YYREEE, per germline (reference sequence). The ends were cut back, 0 bases at V and 0 bases at J, with 21 bases in the middle. This CDR3 spans 19 amino acids. DNA of the CDR3: TGTGCCAGCAGCTTGGCGCAGGGCCGAGATCCCCTCTCTAACTATGGCTACACCTTC. Translated, it gives CASSLAQGRDPLSNYGYTF.

This rearrangement joins TRBV4-1 to TRBJ2-2; 12 bases are shared with TRBD1. J lost 7 bases, V lost 2 bases, and 11 bases had no gene match. CDR3 length: 18 amino acids. CDR1 is MGHRA and CDR2 is YSYEKL in the germline V gene. CDR3 nucleotide sequence: TGCGCCAGCAGCCAAAAATTCCGGGACAGGGGGCAAGGCGGGGAGCTGTTTTTT. It codes for CASSQKFRDRGQGGELFF.

V usage is TRBV7-3 and J usage is TRBJ1-6; TRBD1 matches 7 bases. The CDR3 covers 14 residues. V lost 4 bases and J lost 6; bases outside the gene matches: 3. Germline loops: CDR1 SGHTA, CDR2 FQGTGA. In DNA form, the CDR3 reads TGTGCCAGCAGCTCGGGACAGCCTAATTCACCCCTCCACTTT. Translation gives CASSSGQPNSPLHF. Combining the CDR3 with reference TRBV7-3 and TRBJ1-6 gives the whole variable domain GAGVSQTPSNKVTEKGKYVELRCDPISGHTALYWYRQSLGQGPEFLIYFQGTGAADDSGLPNDRFFAVRPEGSVSTLKIQRTERGDSAVYLCASSSGQPNSPLHFGNGTRLTVT.

The V and J genes are TRBV9 and TRBJ1-1; the D gene is possibly TRBD1 (6 bases). This CDR3 spans 14 amino acids. V lost 3 bases to trimming and J lost 6 bases, with 15 bases between them. The germline CDR1 and CDR2 sequences are SGDLS and YYNGEE. CDR3 loop: CASSEPTGLPEAFF. DNA of the CDR3: TGTGCCAGCAGCGAGCCGACAGGCCTCCCTGAAGCTTTCTTT.

This clone turned up a few times. V gene TRBV27 combines with J gene TRBJ2-1, with TRBD1 matching 8 bases. The CDR3 is 11 amino acids. Unmatched junction bases numbered 1, after V lost 3 bases and J lost 12 bases. CDR1 MNHEY and CDR2 SMNVEV come from the germline V gene (reference sequence). CDR3 bases: TGTGCCAGCAGTTTTGGGACAGGGCAGTTCTTC. Translating it yields CASSFGTGQFF.

In DNA, the CDR3 is TGCGCCAGCAGCCAGACAGGGCCAAATACGCAGTATTTT. Encoded protein: CASSQTGPNTQYF. The chain is built from TRBV5-1 and TRBJ2-3; 7 bases are a match to TRBD1. CDR1 SGHRS and CDR2 YFSETQ come from the germline V gene. The CDR3 contains 13 residues. Losses at the gene ends were 4 bases for V and 7 bases for J; bases not matched to a gene: 6.

This chain uses TRBV7-7 with TRBJ2-3; 10 nucleotides agree with TRBD1. The CDR3 sequence is 15 residues long. Per the germline V gene, CDR1 is SSHAT and CDR2 is FNYEAQ (reference sequence). J was trimmed by 4 bases and V by 3 bases; bases with no gene match: 4. CDR3 residues: CASSFGTGEADTQYF. Written as DNA, the CDR3 is TGTGCCAGCAGCTTCGGGACAGGGGAAGCAGATACGCAGTATTTT.

The genes are TRBV2 and TRBJ1-5; 7 bases match TRBD1. V shed 4 bases and J 2 bases; nucleotides not matched to a gene: 8. Germline V gene lookup returns CDR1 SNHLY and CDR2 FYNNEI. This CDR3 contains 16 residues. In DNA form, the CDR3 reads TGTGCCAGCAGTGGGGACAGTCGGTCGCGCAATCAGCCCCAGCATTTT. This gives the protein CASSGDSRSRNQPQHF.